This T cell receptor (beta chain) was recorded in a study of a mutant IDH1 vaccine in newly diagnosed glioma. Study details: Beginning 4-6 weeks after radiotherapy alone, or with temozolomide cycles, vaccination took place. Treated patients had a mean age of 40.4 years and a sex split that was roughly 60% male and 37.5% female.

The CDR3 is 14 amino acids. Germline V gene data show CDR1 as MNHEY and CDR2 as SVGAGI. Overall study findings and caveats: Patients mounted vaccine-induced immune responses in around 93% of cases.

Comments on this clone: Its antigen is not identified. The junction and the germline gene differ at one end; a read error may be behind it.

The time point denotes: week 23, last vaccination. Doses consisted of 300 ug of mutant IDH1 20-mer peptide each, paired with topical imiquimod. TCRdb's copy holds only in-frame clones and misses some; the assay was immunoSEQ multiplex PCR. The table records 25,000 to 35,000 clones, approximately 80% of them present only once. The receptor was derived from a woman between 18 and 30 years old with glioma. V gene TRBV6-5 combines with J gene TRBJ1-6; weak D call: TRBD1 (6 bases). The sample in question was PBMCs, obtained from a glioma patient whose treatment included an IDH1 peptide vaccine. CDR3 nucleotide sequence: TGTGCCATCAGTGCCCGGGACACCGATTCACCCCTCCACTTT. Amino acids: CAISARDTDSPLHF.